This T cell receptor beta chain is from a study of blood T cell repertoires in COVID-19. Trimming pared 1 base from V and 4 bases from J, leaving 5 bases between. Germline lookup yields CDR1 SGHDN and CDR2 FVKESK. The CDR3 has 12 amino acids. Data came from immunoSEQ multiplex PCR; TCRdb stores just in-frame clones and leaves some out. The sample contains approximately 280,000 clones, around 90% of which appear only once. Sequenced: peripheral blood. V and J are TRBV14 and TRBJ2-7; no firm D call. The sequence derives from a man between 50 and 59 years old with acute or convalescent COVID-19. The CDR3 nucleotides read TGTGCCAGCAGCCAAGGAGGTTACGAGCAGTACTTC. Translation gives CASSQGGYEQYF. The full variable domain, in which reference TRBV14 and TRBJ2-7 provide the parts outside the CDR3, is EAGVTQFPSHSVIEKGQTVTLRCDPISGHDNLYWYRRVMGKEIKFLLHFVKESKQDESGMPNNRFLAERTGGTYSTLKVQPAELEDSGVYFCASSQGGYEQYFGPGTRLTVT.